The 13 T cell receptor beta chains below come from one sample, sequenced in a study of T cell responses to AZD1222 COVID-19 vaccine. The method was immunoSEQ multiplex PCR; TCRdb's version includes in-frame clones alone and lacks a portion of them. The data show fewer than 200,000 clones, about 89% seen once. The sequencing used peripheral blood, collected on day 0 of AZD1222 vaccination. The receptor set was obtained from an adult in good health.

The chain carries TRBV3-1 (or the pseudogene TRBV3-2) and TRBJ2-1; D possibly corresponds to TRBD2 (6 bases). V was cut by 0 bases and J by 4 bases, with 16 bases left in between. This CDR3 has 17 amino acids. Per the germline V gene, CDR1 is LGHDT and CDR2 is YNNKEL (reference sequence). CDR3 DNA sequence: TGTGCCAGCAGCCAAGATAAGGCGGGAAGAGGATACAATGAGCAGTTCTTC. Amino acid sequence: CASSQDKAGRGYNEQFF.

CDR3 region: CASSEKRAAGEQYF. The CDR3 DNA follows: TGCGCCAGCAGTGAAAAGCGGGCGGCCGGCGAGCAGTACTTC. This chain connects TRBV10-1 to TRBJ2-7, with D maybe TRBD2 (6 bases). V was cut by 3 bases and J by 6 bases, with 15 bases left in between. The CDR3 sequence is 14 residues long. Germline-derived CDR1 and CDR2 are WNHNN and SYGVQD (reference sequence).

This chain connects TRBV3-1 (or the pseudogene TRBV3-2) to TRBJ2-1; 8 bases map to TRBD2. CDR1 is LGHDT and CDR2 is YNNKEL in the germline V gene (reference sequence). With 4 bases clipped from V and 3 bases from J, the junction kept 5 bases outside the gene matches. The CDR3 is 15 amino acids. The CDR3 DNA reads TGTGCCAGCAGCCGAGACGGGGGGGGCTACAATGAGCAGTTCTTC. Protein: CASSRDGGGYNEQFF.

The chain is built from TRBV5-6 and TRBJ1-5; a possible D gene is TRBD1 (6 bases). Germline CDR1 and CDR2: SGHDT and YYEEEE. V lost 3 bases and J lost 7, with 11 bases in between. The CDR3 totals 13 residues. The CDR3 loop is CASSSGVAQPQHF. For the CDR3, the DNA is TGTGCCAGCAGCTCAGGGGTCGCACAGCCCCAGCATTTT.

The genes are TRBV5-4 and TRBJ2-3; 12 nucleotides agree with TRBD2. The germline gives CDR1 SGHNT, CDR2 YYREEE (reference sequence). The V gene end was trimmed by 0 bases and the J gene end by 5 bases; junction bases not matched to a gene: 7. The CDR3 has 17 residues. The CDR3, as DNA: TGTGCCAGCAGCTTGGGGCTAGCGGGGGGGCAGGTAGATACGCAGTATTTT. Protein: CASSLGLAGGQVDTQYF.

This clone occurred once. This chain links TRBV19 with TRBJ1-5; 8 positions agree with TRBD1. Unmatched junction bases numbered 10, after V lost 2 bases and J lost 1 base. CDR3 size: 18 residues. Germline V lookup: CDR1 LNHDA, CDR2 SQIVND (reference sequence). The CDR3 DNA is TGTGCCAGTAGTATAACATGGGACAGGACATCAAGCAATCAGCCCCAGCATTTT. This translates into CASSITWDRTSSNQPQHF.

The V call is TRBV12-3 or TRBV12-4, the J call TRBJ2-2; 8 nucleotides match TRBD2. The CDR3 consists of 13 residues. Losses at the gene ends were 7 bases for V and 5 bases for J; bases not matched to a gene: 3. The CDR3 nucleotides read TGTGCCAGCAATGTAGCGGGGACCGGGGAGCTGTTTTTT. This translates into CASNVAGTGELFF.

The chain links TRBV7-2 to TRBJ2-5; unclear D gene. Germline CDR1 and CDR2: SGHTA and FQGNSA. V shed 5 bases and J shed 4 bases, with 8 bases lying between them. The CDR3 has 12 amino acids. In nucleotides, the CDR3 is TGTGCCAGCAGCCGACCAGCAGAGACCCAGTACTTC. Translating it yields CASSRPAETQYF.

The chain couples TRBV27 to TRBJ2-5, with 13 bases aligning to TRBD2. The CDR3 has 17 amino acids. After removal of 5 bases from V and 5 bases from J, the junction contained 11 bases not matched to a gene. The germline V gene encodes CDR1 MNHEY and CDR2 SMNVEV (reference sequence). CDR3 nucleotides: TGTGCCAGCAGTCCCCCAGGACTAGCGGGGGTTGGGGAGACCCAGTACTTC. Translated, it gives CASSPPGLAGVGETQYF.

Here the CDR3 DNA reads TGTGCCAGCAGTTGGAGGAATGAGCAGTTCTTC. This sequence encodes CASSWRNEQFF. The chain recombines TRBV6-2 or TRBV6-3 with TRBJ2-1; possible D gene TRBD2, 5 bases. From germline, CDR1 is MNHEY and CDR2 SVGEGT. Trimming removed 4 bases at V and 7 bases at J, with 5 bases between. The CDR3 covers 11 residues.

This chain joins TRBV27 and TRBJ1-6; no clear D gene. V was shortened by 3 bases and J by 10 bases, with 7 bases between the two germline ends. Germline V gene data show CDR1 as MNHEY and CDR2 as SMNVEV (reference sequence). The CDR3 covers 12 residues. In nucleotides, the CDR3 is TGTGCCAGCAGTTTCGTGGGCTCACCCCTCCACTTT. Translation gives CASSFVGSPLHF.

Comments on this clone: The sample contains more than one DNA sequence encoding this CDR3. The chain has TRBV5-6 and TRBJ2-7; D not certain. The V end was cut by 4 bases, the J end by 3 bases, with 8 bases between. Germline V gene sequence: CDR1 SGHDT, CDR2 YYEEEE. The CDR3 consists of 12 residues. The DNA of the CDR3 is TGTGCCAGCAGCAAAGTCCTCTACGAGCAGTACTTC. Protein: CASSKVLYEQYF.

The chain links TRBV10-3 to TRBJ2-5, with TRBD2 identical over 7 bases. Trimming at V came to 6 bases and at J to 3 bases, leaving 4 bases not matched to a gene. CDR3 length: 13 residues. CDR1 and CDR2 (germline): ENHRY, SYGVKD. CDR3 DNA: TGTGCCATCAGGAGCGGGGTTGAAGAGACCCAGTACTTC. Translating it yields CAIRSGVEETQYF.